These 13 T cell receptor beta chains were sequenced from one sample in a study of blood T cell repertoires in COVID-19. TCRdb's table, derived via immunoSEQ multiplex PCR, lists solely in-frame clones and lacks some. Among hundreds of thousands of clones listed, 70% to 90% were seen once. Material for sequencing was peripheral blood. The origin of the receptors is a young man with active or convalescent COVID-19.

The chain joins TRBV7-9 to TRBJ1-2, with D uncertain. V was trimmed by 1 base and J by 4 bases, leaving 13 bases between them. Per the germline V gene, CDR1 is SEHNR and CDR2 is FQNEAQ (reference sequence). The CDR3 is 15 amino acids. The CDR3 coding sequence is TGTGCCAGCAGCTTAGAAATATCGGCAGGCTATGGCTACACCTTC. It codes for CASSLEISAGYGYTF. The full variable domain, rest sourced from reference TRBV7-9 and TRBJ1-2, is DTGVSQNPRHKITKRGQNVTFRCDPISEHNRLYWYRQTLGQGPEFLTYFQNEAQLEKSRLLSDRFSAERPKGSFSTLEIQRTEQGDSAMYLCASSLEISAGYGYTFGSGTRLTVV.

This chain joins TRBV12-5 and TRBJ1-1; D gene ambiguous. Trimming took 3 bases from V and 5 from J, leaving 13 bases between them. Germline V CDR1 and CDR2: LGHNT, FRNRAP. The CDR3 totals 14 residues. The CDR3 reads CASGLGLARTEAFF. In DNA, the CDR3 is TGTGCTAGTGGTTTAGGACTGGCGAGGACTGAAGCTTTCTTT.

The chain has TRBV6-1 and TRBJ1-1, with D uncertain. The V and J ends lost 3 bases and 11 bases respectively, with 19 bases between them. The CDR3 spans 14 residues. From germline, CDR1 is MNHNS and CDR2 SASEGT. The CDR3 loop is CASSEVDFFSRAFF. The CDR3 DNA is TGTGCCAGCAGTGAGGTCGACTTCTTTTCTAGGGCTTTCTTT.

This chain connects TRBV20-1 to TRBJ2-5; 12 bases match TRBD2. CDR3 length equals 15 residues. CDR1 DFQATT and CDR2 SNEGSKA come from the germline V gene (reference sequence). After removal of 3 bases from V and 5 bases from J, the junction contained 7 bases not matched to a gene. In DNA, the CDR3 is TGCAGTGCTAGTAGCCTAGCGGGGGGGTGGGAGACCCAGTACTTC. Encoded protein: CSASSLAGGWETQYF.

The genes are TRBV6-5 and TRBJ1-3; TRBD1 aligns across 8 bases. Germline lookup yields CDR1 MNHEY and CDR2 SVGAGI. CDR3 length: 15 residues. V lost 0 bases and J lost 2; bases outside the gene matches: 0. Here the CDR3 DNA reads TGTGCCAGCAGTTACTCGACAGGGGCTGGAAACACCATATATTTT. It codes for CASSYSTGAGNTIYF.

This chain joins TRBV21-1 and TRBJ2-7; TRBD2 was called by the table and not checked on the DNA. TRBV21-1 is shown as a pseudogene. CDR3 length: 16 residues. The CDR3 DNA reads TGTGCCAGCAGCAAATGCGCAGGGACTGGAGCCTACGAGCAGTACTTC. Protein product: CASSKCAGTGAYEQYF.

The chain links TRBV13 to TRBJ1-2; 7 positions agree with TRBD1. J lost 4 bases, V lost 2 bases, and 7 bases had no gene match. Germline CDR1 reads PRHDT; CDR2 reads FYEKMQ (reference sequence). The CDR3 covers 15 residues. The CDR3 DNA is TGTGCCAGCAGCTTACCGGCAGGGGGTAGCTATGGCTACACCTTC. Translation: CASSLPAGGSYGYTF.

Here the CDR3 reads CASSAGQGPSEKLFF. The CDR3 nucleotides are TGTGCCAGCAGTGCGGGTCAGGGGCCTTCCGAAAAACTGTTTTTT. The chain recombines TRBV6-4 with TRBJ1-4; TRBD1 might be the D (6 bases). V dropped 4 bases and J dropped 8 bases, with 17 bases sitting between them. Germline V gene data show CDR1 as MRHNA and CDR2 as SNTAGT. This CDR3 has 15 amino acids.

The chain recombines TRBV9 with TRBJ2-6, with no clear D. Germline CDR1 is SGDLS and CDR2 is YYNGEE. Deletions cut 3 bases from V and 0 bases from J, with 13 bases between. The CDR3 extends over 17 amino acids. DNA of the CDR3: TGTGCCAGCAGCGGTCGGGTCGTGAGCTCTGGGGCCAACGTCCTGACTTTC. Translating it yields CASSGRVVSSGANVLTF.

The V call is TRBV4-3, the J call TRBJ1-3; D possibly corresponds to TRBD1 (5 bases). The CDR3 is 13 amino acids. V was pared by 3 bases and J by 4 bases, with 7 bases between. The germline V gene encodes CDR1 LGHNA and CDR2 YSLEER. The CDR3 here is CASSQAGGNTIYF. The DNA of the CDR3 is TGCGCCAGCAGCCAGGCAGGGGGAAACACCATATATTTT.

The chain has TRBV7-2 and TRBJ2-5; D is undetermined. The V end was cut by 0 bases, the J end by 5 bases, with 7 bases between. This CDR3 is 13 amino acids long. Germline lookup yields CDR1 SGHTA and CDR2 FQGNSA. For the CDR3, the DNA is TGTGCCAGCAGCTTAGCCCCCGTGGAGACCCAGTACTTC. This sequence encodes CASSLAPVETQYF.

The rearrangement uses TRBV9 and TRBJ2-1, with no clear D. V was shortened by 0 bases and J by 4 bases, with 5 bases between the two germline ends. The CDR3 extends over 13 amino acids. Germline V gene sequence: CDR1 SGDLS, CDR2 YYNGEE. CDR3 DNA sequence: TGTGCCAGCAGCGTAGATAGTTACAATGAGCAGTTCTTC. Translation gives CASSVDSYNEQFF.

The chain recombines TRBV7-2 with TRBJ2-1, with 7 bases lining up with TRBD1. Germline loops: CDR1 SGHTA, CDR2 FQGNSA. Trimming took 4 bases from V and 10 from J; bases not matched to a gene: 7. The CDR3 loop spans 13 amino acids. The CDR3 spells CASSSGGAPEQFF. CDR3 bases: TGTGCCAGCAGCTCAGGGGGAGCCCCAGAGCAGTTCTTC.